This TCR beta chain comes out of a study of molecular identifiers for immune sequencing clone quantification (dated by TCRdb to between 2018 and 2020). About the investigation overall: For a replicate experiment, the RNA from either approximately 20,000 or 100,000 naive CD8 T cells was divided into five aliquots, and four of those aliquots went on to sequencing. This methods study used CD8 T cells to benchmark TCR RNA copy counting and molecular-identifier clustering-based TCR repertoire sequencing (MIDCIRS). The investigation overall reported the following: Highly expanded clone sizes could be underestimated because identical TCR molecules may share a barcode. About 3 recovered TCR RNA copies per cell were obtained by modeling, versus roughly 9.1 by digital PCR, implying a capture efficiency of 25% to 30%. A single cell's worth of spiked-in Jurkat TCR RNA was reported detectable even among around 1 million naive CD8 T cells. Naive libraries contained spiked-in Jurkat TCR RNA (roughly 10 copies' worth), which is not part of the donor repertoire. Clones above 20 RNA copies held over 98% of molecules in CMV-specific effector cells but under 1% in naive cells. When barcode sub-clustering was omitted, TCR diversity was inflated by chimeric consensus sequences, with chimeras reaching as high as 47%.

In regard to this clonotype: What this receptor recognizes is not known. Base-call qualities are not available, and no considerably larger clone is one nucleotide away.

The receptor library was made with PCR. The reads were generated on a NextSeq 500. Preparation of bulk TCR libraries followed a previously described approach, with the TCR primers listed in Table S5. Total RNA was purified with the Qiagen AllPrep DNA/RNA kit. Before any analysis, reads coming from multiple sequencing runs of the same library were combined into one pool. The source study handled its data this way. Reads were retained only if their TCR constant sequence matched exactly, and those retained reads were trimmed to 150 nt and grouped according to their 12-nt molecular barcodes. Within each barcode group, reads were sub-clustered at a 15% Levenshtein threshold, and quality-weighted consensus sequences were built per RNA molecule. Non-functional sequences were filtered out, along with any lower-count sequence sitting one edit away from another sequence. Based on a fit of two negative binomial distributions, barcode sub-clusters having less than 20% of the maximum read count were discarded. TCRdb applied fastp at Q25 and MiXCR to the public reads, then kept only in-frame beta chains. Rows are combined by CDR3 protein, so each entry shows the most common genes and DNA. What appears here as the V and J calls and clone size reflects TCRdb's work, not the paper's. This sample holds hundreds of thousands of distinct CDR3 sequences; roughly 27% were observed only once. Of the sample, approximately 0.75% falls within the top ten clones.

There are 15 amino acids in the CDR3, from cysteine to phenylalanine inclusive. Kept here is only the CDR3 DNA, which spans 45 bases and is read in frame from base 1. CDR1 and CDR2 (GTSNPN, SVGIG) derive from the germline V gene (reference sequence). V is cut by 0 bases and J by 0 bases, and the space between the germline ends is 9 bases. Libraries of naive CD8 T cells were generated from about 19,000 to 1,100,000 sorted cells, with 10%, 30% or 50% of the purified RNA used. On a BD FACSAria II, naive CD8 T cells were FACS-sorted as CD8+CD4-CCR7+CD45RA+ and collected into RLT Plus buffer. To test detection sensitivity, Jurkat RNA equivalent to approximately ten TCR copies was spiked into samples of about 19,000-1,000,000 naive CD8 T cells. CD8 T cells were enriched using RosetteSep CD8+ T Cell Enrichment Cocktail and Ficoll-Paque, and the enriched cells then underwent ACK red cell lysis.

The source is a human donor in good health. Some libraries in this study had Jurkat cell RNA spiked in. The rearrangement combines TRBV30 with TRBJ1-5, and TRBD1 may be the D gene, going by 6 matching bases. The sample was naive CD8+ T cells from blood, with Jurkat cell RNA spiked in. The sample's cell subset or site label, in plain terms: FACS-sorted CD8+CD4-CCR7+CD45RA+ naive T cells. The CDR3 protein sequence reads: CAWSVQGYSNQPQHF. The DNA sequence is given as TGTGCCTGGAGTGTCCAGGGGTATAGCAATCAGCCCCAGCATTTT.